These T cell receptor beta chains were read from a single sample in a study of vaccination effects on CD4 cells after COVID-19. Generated by immunoSEQ multiplex PCR, the TCRdb table keeps only in-frame clones and is missing some. Among tens of thousands of clones listed, approximately 70% were seen once. These receptors have no known antigen. This sample comprised CD4+ T cells from PBMCs cultured with HCoV-OC43 spike peptides, obtained before COVID-19 vaccination. These receptors were obtained from a human donor who received a COVID-19 vaccine. The CDR3 runs from the conserved cysteine through the conserved F or W. The D gene is left open where the match is weak. Rows may omit the clone size; those that give it use once, few, many or a size class.

>16|TRBV5-8|TRBD2|NA|TRBJ2-5
CASSLGSGGVQETQYF
TGTGCCAGCAGCTTGGGAAGCGGGGGGGTCCAAGAGACCCAGTACTTC
>14|TRBV7-2|NA|NA|TRBJ2-4
CASSLVGGKNIQYF
TGTGCCAGCAGCTTAGTAGGAGGAAAAAACATTCAGTACTTC
>13|TRBV6-4|NA|once|TRBJ2-2
CASSATGSGELFF
TGTGCCAGCAGTGCTACAGGGTCCGGGGAGCTGTTTTTT
>14|TRBV7-2|NA|NA|TRBJ2-5
CASSSSPIGETQYF
TGTGCCAGCAGCTCCTCCCCGATTGGAGAGACCCAGTACTTC
>16|TRBV10-3|NA|once|TRBJ1-2
CAISEPGVGGNYGYTF
TGTGCCATCAGTGAGCCCGGGGTGGGAGGGAACTATGGCTACACCTTC
>18|TRBV10-3|TRBD2|NA|TRBJ2-3
CASERLAGAPGSTDTQYF
TGTGCCTCCGAGAGACTAGCGGGGGCGCCGGGGAGCACAGATACGCAGTATTTT
>12|TRBV10-1|NA|NA|TRBJ1-1
CASRGGDTEAFF
TGCGCCAGCAGGGGAGGGGACACTGAAGCTTTCTTT
>13|TRBV15|NA|NA|TRBJ2-2
CATSSKGTGELFF
TGTGCCACCAGCAGCAAGGGCACCGGGGAGCTGTTTTTT
>13|TRBV30|TRBD1|once|TRBJ2-3
CACRQGLVHTQYF
TGTGCCTGCCGACAGGGTTTAGTGCATACGCAGTATTTT
>16|TRBV3-1/TRBV3-2|NA|NA|TRBJ2-3
CASSQDWGLRTDTQYF
TGTGCCAGCAGCCAAGATTGGGGACTCCGCACAGATACGCAGTATTTT
>12|TRBV7-9|NA|few|TRBJ1-1
CASSVNRREAFF
TGTGCCAGCAGCGTCAACAGGCGGGAAGCCTTCTTT
>13|TRBV7-2|NA|NA|TRBJ1-2
CASSHRGNYGYTF
TGTGCCAGCAGTCATAGGGGAAACTATGGCTACACCTTC
>13|TRBV7-3|NA|NA|TRBJ1-1
CASSLRENTEAFF
TGTGCCAGCAGCCTAAGGGAGAACACTGAAGCTTTCTTT
>14|TRBV2|TRBD2|NA|TRBJ2-2
CASRGTSGSGELFF
TGTGCCAGCAGGGGGACTAGCGGCTCCGGGGAGCTGTTTTTT
>13|TRBV7-3|NA|NA|TRBJ2-1
CASSFSINNEQFF
TGTGCCAGCAGCTTCAGTATTAACAATGAGCAGTTCTTC
>15|TRBV30|TRBD1|NA|TRBJ1-4
CAWSMNRGTNEKLFF
TGTGCCTGGAGTATGAACAGGGGTACTAATGAAAAACTGTTTTTT
>15|TRBV7-2|TRBD1|NA|TRBJ1-1
CASSLGQGRGTEAFF
TGTGCCAGCAGCCTAGGACAGGGTCGAGGGACTGAAGCTTTCTTT
>15|TRBV24-1|TRBD1|NA|TRBJ2-1
CATSDPQGVMNEQFF
TGTGCCACCAGTGATCCTCAGGGGGTAATGAATGAGCAGTTCTTC
>18|TRBV9|NA|NA|TRBJ2-3
CASSGGGSGTLSTDTQYF
TGTGCCAGCAGCGGAGGGGGTTCGGGGACACTTAGCACAGATACGCAGTATTTT
>14|TRBV18|TRBD2|NA|TRBJ2-5
CASSPTASGETQYF
TGTGCCAGCTCACCAACGGCTAGCGGAGAGACCCAGTACTTC
>14|TRBV5-4|NA|NA|TRBJ1-6
CASSFDRDNSPLHF
TGTGCCAGCAGCTTCGACCGAGATAATTCACCCCTCCACTTT
>15|TRBV27|NA|NA|TRBJ1-4
CASSFRGADNEKLFF
TGTGCCAGCAGTTTCAGAGGGGCAGATAATGAAAAACTGTTTTTT
>14|TRBV7-9|NA|NA|TRBJ2-3
CASHYRDLSDTQYF
TGTGCCAGCCATTACCGGGACCTCTCGGATACGCAGTATTTT
>15|TRBV5-8|NA|NA|TRBJ2-3
CASPAWGASTDTQYF
TGTGCCAGCCCGGCCTGGGGGGCTAGCACAGATACGCAGTATTTT
>18|TRBV5-4|NA|NA|TRBJ2-4
CASSTDRDFFVTKNIQYF
TGTGCCAGCAGCACCGACAGGGACTTCTTCGTAACCAAAAACATTCAGTACTTC
>15|TRBV6-5|NA|NA|TRBJ2-2
CASSYSSGSTGELFF
TGTGCCAGCAGTTACTCGTCAGGGTCCACCGGGGAGCTGTTTTTT
>14|TRBV7-2|NA|NA|TRBJ2-1
CASSLTRDGSIQFF
TGTGCCAGCAGCTTAACCCGGGACGGCTCCATTCAGTTCTTC